One T cell receptor beta chain is described in this entry. The CDR3 has 16 amino acids. V shed 3 bases and J 4 bases; nucleotides not matched to a gene: 9. Germline values: CDR1 SGHRS, CDR2 YFSETQ. This sample is part of a study of blood T cell repertoires in COVID-19. Turning to the study itself: Italy, Spain and the United States were the sources of the convalescent and acute COVID-19 samples. Sources were T cells, B-cell-depleted T cells, or PBMCs; the material itself was cDNA or gDNA.

Clones were sequenced by immunoSEQ multiplex PCR, and TCRdb holds only the in-frame ones, with some missing. The sample has about 110,000 clones; around 90% are singletons. The TCR sequence derives from a human donor in a cohort sampled during active COVID-19. The chain carries TRBV5-1 and TRBJ2-5; TRBD2 aligns across 10 bases. The material sequenced was peripheral blood. The DNA of the CDR3 is TGCGCCAGCAGCTGCCCTCCTAGCGGGAGTTTAGAGACCCAGTACTTC. Encoded protein: CASSCPPSGSLETQYF.